This T cell receptor (beta chain) was sequenced in a study of blood T cell repertoires in COVID-19 (dated by TCRdb to 2018 to 2020). Describing the broader study: Collaborator samples came from the United States, Italy and Spain and covered acute and convalescent phases of COVID-19. The prospective study material was composed of cDNA or gDNA derived from T cells, B-cell-depleted T cells, or PBMCs. Subjects who had been exposed to COVID-19, were actively infected with it, or had recovered from it provided the deeply sampled blood TCRbeta repertoires that made up the dataset. The repertoires were released in a freely available public database meant as a resource for research on the immune response to SARS-CoV-2. Samples came from the ongoing ImmuneRACE study (first 160 participants) plus 1,254 subjects from 6 global collaborators. Sample metadata almost always included a de-identified subject ID, COVID-19 status, age in years and sex. HLA class I and class II types, where available, came from metadata supplied by the sample provider rather than from assay-based typing.

Each collaborating institution followed its own protocols to collect whole blood in K2EDTA tubes. For TCRbeta analysis, collaborators shipped samples in one of three forms: frozen whole blood, isolated PBMCs, or DNA extracted from either of those sample types. Findings and caveats that apply to the study as a whole: How much clinical and demographic metadata was included differed by source and by participant, and the metadata was provided uncurated.

Details on this clone: Its binding antigen is unknown. No quality values exist for individual bases; no much larger clone is one base distant.

TCRbeta CDR3 regions were amplified from genomic DNA by means of the immunoSEQ Assay, a bias-controlled multiplex PCR. For the original study's pipeline: Within the assay, amplification of reference gene primers was used to estimate how many nucleated cells each sample contained. Sequence reads were collapsed and filtered to measure the absolute abundance of every unique TCRbeta CDR3 rearrangement. For each sample, productive Simpson clonality was calculated as the square root of Simpson's diversity index over productive rearrangements. The immuneACCESS repertoire file appears here via TCRdb, limited to in-frame rearrangements. These files lack a portion of the clones; in checked studies, under half of the deficit traces to unresolved V genes, and the cause of the others is not known. For V, J and clone size, that table is used; D and trimming come from the DNA. Recorded for this sample are approximately 28,000 clones; roughly 66% of them occurred a single time. The ten largest clones capture 7.3% of the sample.

The V and J ends are trimmed by 4 bases and 2 bases, leaving 11 bases between them. Taken from cysteine to phenylalanine, the CDR3 has 14 residues. Only CDR3 DNA is held: 42 bases, read in frame from base 1. CDR1 and CDR2, looked up from the germline V gene, are MNHEY and SVGAGI. This receptor was identified in a man aged 60 to 69 with active or convalescent COVID-19. Rearrangement joined TRBV6-5 to TRBJ1-2; the D gene is possibly TRBD1, with 5 bases matching. The source material was peripheral blood. The nucleotide sequence reads TGTGCCAGCAGTTCCCTCAGACAGAACTATGGCTACACCTTC. Translated, it gives CASSSLRQNYGYTF.